This entry lists 11 T cell receptor beta chains sequenced from one sample in a study of blood T cell repertoires in COVID-19. Using immunoSEQ multiplex PCR, the repertoire was profiled, and TCRdb retains in-frame clones only, with some absent. The sample has fewer than 350,000 clones; 85% to 95% are singletons. Sequencing was carried out using PBMCs or T cells enriched from blood (not recorded which). These receptors all come from a man aged 35 to 55 who had been exposed to COVID-19.

This chain joins TRBV9 and TRBJ2-1; 11 nucleotides line up with TRBD2. The ends lost 6 bases at V and 6 bases at J; junction bases unmatched: 11. This CDR3 is 16 amino acids long. The germline V gene has CDR1 SGDLS and CDR2 YYNGEE. CDR3 coding DNA: TGTGCCAGCACCCTAGCTGGTAGCGGGAGGGTCAATGAGCAGTTCTTC. Translation: CASTLAGSGRVNEQFF.

In the case of this clone: At one end the junction does not follow the germline gene, possibly because of a read error. This chain's CDR3 is CASNRDSKEKLFF. The CDR3 region has the DNA TGTGCCAGTAATCGGGATTCTAAGGAAAAACTGTTTTTT. J is TRBJ1-4 and V is TRBV2; no reliable D call. This CDR3 spans 13 amino acids. CDR1 is SNHLY and CDR2 is FYNNEI in the germline V gene.

The count of this clone is one. The chain is built from TRBV27 and TRBJ2-1, with D unclear. V lost 0 bases to trimming and J lost 0 bases, with 9 bases between them. There are 16 residues in the CDR3. The germline gives CDR1 MNHEY, CDR2 SMNVEV (reference sequence). DNA of the CDR3: TGTGCCAGCAGTTTATCTATGAGAAGCTCCTACAATGAGCAGTTCTTC. Amino acid sequence: CASSLSMRSSYNEQFF.

The chain employs TRBV30 and TRBJ2-1; TRBD2 matches at 8 bases. The ends lost 0 bases at V and 7 bases at J; junction bases unmatched: 8. CDR3 size: 15 residues. Germline-derived CDR1 and CDR2 are GTSNPN and SVGIG (reference sequence). The DNA of the CDR3 is TGTGCCTGGAGTGTATCGGGAGGGCCTCTGAATGAGCAGTTCTTC. Its translation: CAWSVSGGPLNEQFF.

The chain uses TRBV5-4 and TRBJ2-7, with TRBD2 as a possible D gene (6 bases). Germline CDR1 SGHNT, CDR2 YYREEE (reference sequence). The CDR3 is made up of 15 amino acids. Trimming removed 4 bases from V and 4 bases from J, with 18 bases in between. In nucleotides, the CDR3 is TGTGCCAGCAGCCCCGAGGAGGGCCGGATATACGAGCAGTACTTC. This sequence encodes CASSPEEGRIYEQYF.

This chain links TRBV28 with TRBJ1-6; D may be TRBD1 (6 bases). Germline V lookup: CDR1 MDHEN, CDR2 SYDVKM. Trimming cost V 3 bases and J 7 bases, with 19 bases left between them. The CDR3 covers 17 residues. In DNA, the CDR3 is TGTGCCAGCAGTTTTCCGGGCAGGGGCCCGATCAATTCACCCCTCCACTTT. Translating gives CASSFPGRGPINSPLHF.

As for this clone: The same CDR3 can be traced to other DNA sequences in this sample. The genes are TRBV12-3 or TRBV12-4 and TRBJ1-2; perhaps TRBD1 as D (6 bases). The CDR3 covers 13 residues. Trimming removed 7 bases at V and 3 bases at J, with 12 bases between. The CDR3: CASNLQGDYGYTF. CDR3 bases: TGTGCCAGCAACCTACAGGGCGACTATGGCTACACCTTC.

V usage is TRBV12-3 or TRBV12-4 and J usage is TRBJ1-1; D is ambiguous. The CDR3 contains 13 residues. V lost 7 bases, J lost 2 bases, and 11 bases lay in between. The CDR3, as DNA: TGTGCCAGCAACGAGGTCTTAAACACTGAAGCTTTCTTT. Protein: CASNEVLNTEAFF.

The chain employs TRBV20-1 and TRBJ2-2, with 10 bases aligning to TRBD2. The CDR3 consists of 20 residues. The V gene's germline CDR1 is DFQATT and CDR2 SNEGSKA (reference sequence). V was pared by 3 bases and J by 2 bases, with 18 bases of the junction left unmatched. CDR3 DNA sequence: TGCAGTGCTAGTGAGGGCTGGGGAGCTAGCGGGAGCCCAAACACCGGGGAGCTGTTTTTT. The encoded protein is CSASEGWGASGSPNTGELFF.

V usage is TRBV25-1 and J usage is TRBJ1-6; unclear D gene. Germline CDR1 MGHDK, CDR2 SYGVNS. V was trimmed by 10 bases and J by 9 bases, leaving 19 bases between them. The CDR3 length is 14 residues. The CDR3 sequence is CATAISGRSSPLHF. Written as DNA, the CDR3 is TGTGCCACAGCAATCTCCGGGAGAAGTTCACCCCTCCACTTT.

The chain combines TRBV19 with TRBJ2-5; TRBD2 matches 13 bases. This CDR3 is built from 17 residues. Germline lookup yields CDR1 LNHDA and CDR2 SQIVND (reference sequence). Trimming at V came to 5 bases and at J to 5 bases, leaving 11 bases not matched to a gene. Written as DNA, the CDR3 is TGTGCCAGTAGTGTACCACAACTAGCGGGAGGGCCCGAGACCCAGTACTTC. It translates to CASSVPQLAGGPETQYF.